The 26 T cell receptor beta chains below were found in one sample sequenced in a study of T-cell reconstitution after alpha-beta-depleted transplantation in children (dated by TCRdb to between 2015 and 2016). Library creation used PCR. The instrument given in TCRdb is Illumina HiSeq 2500. TCR library preparation used molecular barcoding, with unique molecular identifiers applied to normalize quantification of the TCRbeta repertoire. TCRdb itself trimmed the public reads at Q25 with fastp, ran MiXCR and retained productive beta chains. Records with the same CDR3 protein are collapsed into one entry carrying the most frequent genes and DNA. The sample table holds over 200,000 distinct CDR3 sequences, of which approximately 9% were seen once. The ten most abundant clones make up approximately 6.2% of the sample. The specimen was PBMCs from the stem cell graft donor, collected from the stem cell graft. All receptors come from a human donor who donated a stem cell graft to a child with acute lymphoblastic leukemia.

In this sample, this clonotype turned up many times. V gene TRBV10-2 combines with J gene TRBJ1-6; D gene unclear. The CDR3 spans 16 residues. Trimming cost V 5 bases and J 3 bases, with 14 bases left between them. CDR1 and CDR2 (germline): WSHSY, SAAADI. In DNA form, the CDR3 reads TGCGCCAGCAGTCTCCTCAAAAGCCTCTATAATTCACCCCTCCACTTT. Protein: CASSLLKSLYNSPLHF.

This clonotype was recorded a few times. The chain carries TRBV20-1 and TRBJ1-3, with a possible D match to TRBD1 (5 bases). This CDR3 is built from 14 residues. Trimming took 6 bases from V and 0 from J, leaving 12 bases between them. Germline-derived CDR1 and CDR2 are DFQATT and SNEGSKA (reference sequence). CDR3 sequence reads: CSAHAGVSGNTIYF. CDR3 nucleotides: TGCAGTGCCCACGCGGGGGTCTCTGGAAACACCATATATTTT.

This clonotype was recorded at least ten times. The V and J genes are TRBV10-3 and TRBJ2-1; 7 positions agree with TRBD1. CDR1 and CDR2 from the germline V gene are ENHRY and SYGVKD. The CDR3 loop spans 12 amino acids. With V trimmed by 11 bases and J by 7 bases, 8 bases remained unmatched. DNA of the CDR3: TGTGCCGTCCAGGACAGGCGGAATGAGCAGTTCTTC. As protein: CAVQDRRNEQFF.

This clonotype occurred many times. The chain couples TRBV6-5 to TRBJ2-1; 8 positions agree with TRBD2. V lost 0 bases, J lost 6 bases, and 10 bases stayed unmatched. This CDR3 has 17 residues. From germline, CDR1 is MNHEY and CDR2 SVGAGI. Here the CDR3 DNA reads TGTGCCAGCAGTTACTCGATGTCCAGCGGGGGTCGCAATGAGCAGTTCTTC. This translates into CASSYSMSSGGRNEQFF.

The table lists this clonotype with many counts. The V and J genes are TRBV5-1 and TRBJ1-2; D may be TRBD1 (5 bases). From germline, CDR1 is SGHRS and CDR2 YFSETQ. The CDR3 runs to 14 residues. V lost 0 bases, J lost 4 bases, and 10 bases lay in between. The CDR3 loop is CASSLAEGIYGYTF. CDR3 DNA sequence: TGCGCCAGCAGCTTGGCTGAGGGGATCTATGGCTACACCTTC.

This clonotype was observed a few times. This chain uses TRBV2 with TRBJ2-7, with D perhaps being TRBD1 or TRBD2 (5 bases each). Germline CDR1 SNHLY, CDR2 FYNNEI. The length of the CDR3 is 14 residues. Trimming removed 2 bases at V and 3 bases at J, with 11 bases between. DNA of the CDR3: TGTGCCAGCAGTGAATGGGACGAAGGCTACGAGCAGTACTTC. This gives the protein CASSEWDEGYEQYF.

This clonotype appeared many times. V and J are TRBV5-1 and TRBJ2-5; D perhaps matches TRBD1 (5 bases). Germline loops: CDR1 SGHRS, CDR2 YFSETQ. CDR3 size: 14 residues. V dropped 0 bases and J dropped 7 bases, with 13 bases sitting between them. The CDR3 DNA follows: TGCGCCAGCAGCTTGGAGTGGCAGGGTCGGACCCAGTACTTC. Protein product: CASSLEWQGRTQYF.

This clonotype appeared a few times. The V gene is TRBV7-9, the J gene TRBJ2-1; 11 bases map to TRBD2. Germline V gene lookup returns CDR1 SEHNR and CDR2 FQNEAQ (reference sequence). The CDR3 is 14 residues long. Germline trimming cut 6 bases from V and 5 bases from J; bases unmatched to any gene: 3. In DNA form, the CDR3 reads TGTGCCAGCAGGTTTAGCGGGGGGGACAATGAGCAGTTCTTC. Translated, it gives CASRFSGGDNEQFF.

In its sample, this clonotype was seen a few times. This chain links TRBV27 with TRBJ2-1, with D tentatively TRBD1 (5 bases). In germline, CDR1 is MNHEY, CDR2 SMNVEV (reference sequence). This CDR3 is built from 14 residues. Trimming took 2 bases from V and 5 from J, leaving 10 bases between them. The CDR3 bases are TGTGCCAGCAGTTTACAGGGTTCCAACAATGAGCAGTTCTTC. Its protein product is CASSLQGSNNEQFF.

In this sample, this clonotype turned up a few times. This rearrangement joins TRBV7-9 to TRBJ2-5, with 11 bases aligning to TRBD2. Germline trimming cut 3 bases from V and 2 bases from J; bases unmatched to any gene: 5. Germline assignment: CDR1 SEHNR and CDR2 FQNEAQ (reference sequence). CDR3 length: 16 residues. Here the CDR3 DNA reads TGTGCCAGCAGCTTGGCTAGCGGGGGGCCACAAGAGACCCAGTACTTC. It yields the protein CASSLASGGPQETQYF.

V and J are TRBV7-2 and TRBJ2-3; the D gene is possibly TRBD2 (6 bases). The CDR3 is 15 residues long. Germline CDR1 and CDR2: SGHTA and FQGNSA. Deletions cut 3 bases from V and 0 bases from J, with 10 bases between. The CDR3 coding sequence is TGTGCCAGCAGCTTCCGCGCGGGGAGCACAGATACGCAGTATTTT. It specifies CASSFRAGSTDTQYF.

This chain links TRBV13 with TRBJ2-7; no definite D call. V was cut by 0 bases and J by 2 bases, with 20 bases left in between. The germline CDR1 and CDR2 sequences are PRHDT and FYEKMQ (reference sequence). CDR3 size: 18 residues. The CDR3 bases are TGTGCCAGCAGCTTAGGGGAAACTGAGACTCGAATGACCTACGAGCAGTACTTC. Its translation is CASSLGETETRMTYEQYF.

In its sample, this clonotype was seen many times. The genes are TRBV5-1 and TRBJ2-3; TRBD2 aligns across 9 bases. CDR1 and CDR2 (germline): SGHRS, YFSETQ. Trimming removed 6 bases from V and 0 bases from J; junction bases left unmatched: 14. The CDR3 loop spans 18 amino acids. The CDR3 DNA reads TGCGCCAGCAACTCCAGGAGCGGGGGGCCCTCTAGCACAGATACGCAGTATTTT. Translating it yields CASNSRSGGPSSTDTQYF.

The V and J genes are TRBV9 and TRBJ1-2; no firm D call. CDR1 SGDLS and CDR2 YYNGEE come from the germline V gene. The ends were cut back, 5 bases at V and 4 bases at J, with 6 bases in the middle. CDR3 length: 11 residues. CDR3 sequence (DNA): TGTGCCAGCAGTTTCGTCTATGGCTACACCTTC. Protein sequence: CASSFVYGYTF.

The chain has TRBV7-9 and TRBJ2-2; D is uncertain. CDR1 is SEHNR and CDR2 is FQNEAQ in the germline V gene (reference sequence). V was shortened by 1 base and J by 1 base, with 7 bases between the two germline ends. There are 15 residues in the CDR3. In DNA, the CDR3 is TGTGCCAGCAGCTTAGGCCCGGTGAACACCGGGGAGCTGTTTTTT. It codes for CASSLGPVNTGELFF.

This chain uses TRBV20-1 with TRBJ1-1; D unresolved. Germline CDR1 DFQATT, CDR2 SNEGSKA (reference sequence). V was clipped by 3 bases and J by 0 bases, with 14 bases between them. The CDR3 runs to 15 residues. DNA for the CDR3: TGCAGTGCTAGGACCTCCCCGGGGATGAACACTGAAGCTTTCTTT. It is translated as CSARTSPGMNTEAFF.

On this clonotype itself: A clone one base away is much larger, so this may be a read error. The rearrangement uses TRBV12-3 or TRBV12-4 and TRBJ1-1, with TRBD1 as a possible D gene (6 bases). The CDR3 length is 14 residues. V was trimmed by 7 bases and J by 1 base, leaving 13 bases between them. The CDR3 nucleotides read TGTGCCAGCACCCCAAGGGGGGGGAACACTGAAGCTTTCTTT. Translation: CASTPRGGNTEAFF.

This clonotype was recorded many times. The genes are TRBV11-2 and TRBJ2-3; 7 bases are shared with TRBD2. Losses at the gene ends were 3 bases for V and 2 bases for J; bases not matched to a gene: 5. CDR3 size: 15 residues. Germline V gene sequence: CDR1 SGHAT, CDR2 FQNNGV. The CDR3 here is CASSLAGRVTDTQYF. The DNA for the CDR3 is TGTGCCAGCAGCTTGGCGGGGAGGGTCACAGATACGCAGTATTTT.

The sample holds many counts of this clonotype. This sequence joins TRBV5-6 and TRBJ2-4, with D uncertain. Trimming removed 0 bases at V and 16 bases at J, with 14 bases between. CDR1 SGHDT and CDR2 YYEEEE come from the germline V gene. This CDR3 has 12 residues. CDR3 nucleotide sequence: TGTGCCAGCAGCTTGGGACTTCGAAGGAGATACTTC. It specifies CASSLGLRRRYF.

This clonotype has just a few counts. V and J are TRBV29-1 and TRBJ2-7; D uncertain. V lost 1 base and J lost 0, with 7 bases in between. The germline CDR1 and CDR2 sequences are SQVTM and ANQGSEA. CDR3 length: 13 residues. The CDR3 nucleotides are TGCAGCGTTGAAGGGCCGAGCTCCTACGAGCAGTACTTC. It yields the protein CSVEGPSSYEQYF.

This clonotype was counted at least ten times. The rearrangement uses TRBV20-1 and TRBJ1-1, with D unclear. V lost 3 bases and J lost 0, with 5 bases in between. The CDR3 loop spans 12 amino acids. CDR1 and CDR2 from the germline V gene are DFQATT and SNEGSKA (reference sequence). The CDR3 region is CSARPLNTEAFF. CDR3 nucleotide sequence: TGCAGTGCTAGGCCTTTGAACACTGAAGCTTTCTTT.

This clonotype occurred a few times. This chain connects TRBV7-2 to TRBJ1-2; TRBD1 agrees at 12 bases. Germline CDR1 is SGHTA and CDR2 is FQGNSA. The CDR3 has 16 residues. Trimming took 5 bases from V and 8 from J; bases not matched to a gene: 12. The CDR3 is CASSEGGTGGWMGYTF. CDR3 sequence (DNA): TGTGCCAGCAGCGAGGGCGGGACAGGGGGCTGGATGGGCTACACCTTC.

This clonotype came up a few times. V and J are TRBV5-1 and TRBJ1-2, with D unclear. The CDR3 spans 14 residues. Germline V lookup: CDR1 SGHRS, CDR2 YFSETQ. V was cut by 2 bases and J by 0 bases, with 8 bases left in between. The CDR3 reads CASSFGKPNYGYTF. Written as DNA, the CDR3 is TGCGCCAGCAGCTTCGGCAAACCTAACTATGGCTACACCTTC.

V gene TRBV11-1 combines with J gene TRBJ1-2, with 7 bases aligning to TRBD1. V shed 5 bases and J 9 bases; nucleotides not matched to a gene: 12. The germline V gene encodes CDR1 SGHAT and CDR2 FQDESV (reference sequence). The CDR3 spans 14 residues. The CDR3 loop reads CASSATGTENRYTF. The CDR3 bases are TGTGCCAGCAGCGCCACCGGGACAGAGAACCGCTACACCTTC.

The V and J genes are TRBV20-1 and TRBJ2-3, with TRBD1 matching over 9 bases. Germline assignment: CDR1 DFQATT and CDR2 SNEGSKA (reference sequence). V was clipped by 1 base and J by 1 base; unmatched bases: 6. This CDR3 spans 16 amino acids. CDR3 region: CSARGQGGGGTDTQYF. DNA of the CDR3: TGCAGTGCTAGAGGACAGGGGGGAGGGGGCACAGATACGCAGTATTTT.

This chain joins TRBV5-1 and TRBJ2-7; 7 bases align to TRBD1. Unmatched junction bases numbered 6, after V lost 4 bases and J lost 2 bases. The CDR3 is 14 amino acids. Germline V gene lookup returns CDR1 SGHRS and CDR2 YFSETQ. Here the CDR3 reads CASSPDRNPYEQYF. CDR3 DNA sequence: TGCGCCAGCAGCCCGGACAGGAACCCCTACGAGCAGTACTTC. The whole variable domain, remainder taken from reference TRBV5-1 and TRBJ2-7, is KAGVTQTPRYLIKTRGQQVTLSCSPISGHRSVSWYQQTPGQGLQFLFEYFSETQRNKGNFPGRFSGRQFSNSRSEMNVSTLELGDSALYLCASSPDRNPYEQYFGPGTRLTVT.